These 4 T cell receptor beta chains were sequenced from one sample in a study of blood T cell repertoires in COVID-19. This table comes from immunoSEQ multiplex PCR, and its TCRdb copy is limited to in-frame clones, with some not included. There are 70,000 to 95,000 clones in the sample; approximately 90% occur only once, and about 15% lies in the top ten. Source material: peripheral blood. These receptors all stem from a man between 65 and 85 years old with active or convalescent COVID-19.

The sample holds one count of this clone. The CDR3 DNA sequence: TGCAGCGTTGTTCGGCAGGGGACTGAAGCTTTCTTT. Residues: CSVVRQGTEAFF. The genes are TRBV29-1 and TRBJ1-1; TRBD1 might be the D (6 bases). V was pared by 4 bases and J by 5 bases, with 11 bases between. Germline V gene lookup returns CDR1 SQVTM and CDR2 ANQGSEA. The CDR3 spans 12 residues.

The V and J genes are TRBV5-1 and TRBJ1-2, with 7 bases lining up with TRBD1. This CDR3 is 15 amino acids long. CDR1 and CDR2 (germline): SGHRS, YFSETQ. After removal of 4 bases from V and 4 bases from J, the junction contained 10 bases not matched to a gene. CDR3 loop: CASSQIPTGSYGYTF. The CDR3 DNA sequence: TGCGCCAGCAGCCAAATACCGACAGGGAGCTATGGCTACACCTTC.

The chain combines TRBV6-6 with TRBJ2-1; D is uncertain. CDR1 and CDR2 from the germline V gene are MNHNY and SVGAGI (reference sequence). Trimming pared 2 bases from V and 0 bases from J, leaving 8 bases between. The CDR3 loop spans 15 amino acids. CDR3 residues: CASSYGPASYNEQFF. The CDR3 bases are TGTGCCAGCAGTTACGGCCCCGCCTCCTACAATGAGCAGTTCTTC.

This rearrangement joins TRBV30 to TRBJ1-1; D is possibly TRBD1 (5 bases). CDR3 size: 13 residues. Germline V gene lookup returns CDR1 GTSNPN and CDR2 SVGIG (reference sequence). V lost 3 bases, J lost 4 bases, and 12 bases lay in between. The CDR3 loop reads CAWSRSGATEAFF. The CDR3 DNA reads as TGTGCCTGGAGCCGAAGTGGGGCCACTGAAGCTTTCTTT.